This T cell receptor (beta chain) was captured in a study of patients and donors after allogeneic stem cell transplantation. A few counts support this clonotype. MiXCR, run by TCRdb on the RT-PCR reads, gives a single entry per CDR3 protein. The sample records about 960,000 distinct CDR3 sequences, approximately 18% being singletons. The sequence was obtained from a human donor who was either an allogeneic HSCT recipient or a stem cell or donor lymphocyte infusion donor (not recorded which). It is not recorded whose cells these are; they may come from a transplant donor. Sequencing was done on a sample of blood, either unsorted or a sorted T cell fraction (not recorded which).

Here the CDR3 reads CASSYTKGISAGELFF. CDR3 nucleotides: TGTGCCAGCAGTTATACAAAGGGGATTTCGGCCGGGGAGCTGTTTTTT. The chain has TRBV12-3 or TRBV12-4 and TRBJ2-2; D perhaps matches TRBD1 (5 bases). This CDR3 comprises 16 residues. Trimming stripped 4 bases from V and 6 bases from J, with 18 bases between.